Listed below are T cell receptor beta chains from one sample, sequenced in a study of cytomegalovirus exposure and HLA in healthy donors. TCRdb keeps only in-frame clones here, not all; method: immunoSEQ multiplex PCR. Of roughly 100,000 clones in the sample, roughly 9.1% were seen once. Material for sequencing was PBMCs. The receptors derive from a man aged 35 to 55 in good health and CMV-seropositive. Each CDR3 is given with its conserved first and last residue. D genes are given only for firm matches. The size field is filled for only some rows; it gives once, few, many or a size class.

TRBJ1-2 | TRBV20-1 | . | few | CSARVGGGYTF | TGCAGTGCTAGAGTTGGAGGAGGCTACACCTTC
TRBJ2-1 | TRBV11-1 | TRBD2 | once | CASSFGLDSSYNEQFF | TGTGCCAGCAGCTTTGGACTAGACAGCTCCTACAATGAGCAGTTCTTC
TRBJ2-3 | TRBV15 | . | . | CATSVWSADTQYF | TGTGCCACCAGCGTTTGGAGCGCAGATACGCAGTATTTT
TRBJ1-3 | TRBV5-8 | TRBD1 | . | CASSLERYRGAGNTIYF | TGTGCCAGCAGCTTGGAAAGGTACAGGGGCGCTGGAAACACCATATATTTT
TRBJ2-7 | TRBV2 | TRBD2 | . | CASGNSGLADHEQYF | TGTGCCAGCGGGAATTCGGGACTAGCGGATCACGAGCAGTACTTC
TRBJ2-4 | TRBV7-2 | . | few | CASSSHGAGPLAKNIQYF | TGTGCCAGCAGCTCACATGGGGCGGGGCCTCTAGCCAAAAACATTCAGTACTTC
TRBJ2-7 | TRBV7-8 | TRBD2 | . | CASSLGGSGDYEQYF | TGTGCCAGCAGCTTAGGAGGTAGCGGGGACTACGAGCAGTACTTC
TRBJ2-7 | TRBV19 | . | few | CASSMGDSSYEQYF | TGTGCCAGTAGTATGGGTGACAGCTCCTACGAGCAGTACTTC
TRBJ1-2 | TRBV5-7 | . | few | CASSNPTRDFRGYTF | TGTGCCAGCAGCAACCCTACACGGGACTTCAGGGGCTACACCTTC
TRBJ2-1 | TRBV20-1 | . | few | CSAPSNNEQFF | TGCAGTGCGCCTAGTAACAATGAGCAGTTCTTC
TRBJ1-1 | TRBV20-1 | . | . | CSDRESGEAFF | TGCAGTGATAGAGAGTCGGGGGAAGCTTTCTTT
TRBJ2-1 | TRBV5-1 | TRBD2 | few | CASSPWSSGTSSYNEQFF | TGCGCCAGCAGCCCCTGGTCTAGCGGAACCAGCTCCTACAATGAGCAGTTCTTC
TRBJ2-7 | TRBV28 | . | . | CASSLQTGSYEQYF | TGTGCCAGCAGTTTACAGACAGGCTCCTACGAGCAGTACTTC